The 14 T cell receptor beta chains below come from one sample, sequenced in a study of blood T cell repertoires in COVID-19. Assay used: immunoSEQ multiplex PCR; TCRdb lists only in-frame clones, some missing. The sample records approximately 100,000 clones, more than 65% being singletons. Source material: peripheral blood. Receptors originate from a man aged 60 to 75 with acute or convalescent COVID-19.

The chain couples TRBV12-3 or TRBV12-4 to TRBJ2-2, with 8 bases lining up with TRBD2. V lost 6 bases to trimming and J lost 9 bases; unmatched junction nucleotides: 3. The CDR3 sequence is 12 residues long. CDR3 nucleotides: TGTGCCAGCAGCCGGGGGGGATGGGAGCTGTTTTTT. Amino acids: CASSRGGWELFF.

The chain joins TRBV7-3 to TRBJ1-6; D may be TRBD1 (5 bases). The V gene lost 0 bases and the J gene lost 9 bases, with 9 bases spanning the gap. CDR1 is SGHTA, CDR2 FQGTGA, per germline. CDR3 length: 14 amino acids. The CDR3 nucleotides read TGTGCCAGCAGCTTAACAGGGGATGGTTCACCCCTCCACTTT. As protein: CASSLTGDGSPLHF.

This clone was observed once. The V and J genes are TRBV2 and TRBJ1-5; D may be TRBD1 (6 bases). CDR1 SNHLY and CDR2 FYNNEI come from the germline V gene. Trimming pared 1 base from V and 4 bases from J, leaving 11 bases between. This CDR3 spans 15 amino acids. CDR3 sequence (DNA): TGTGCCAGCAGTGAAGGGCAGAGGGGGAATCAGCCCCAGCATTTT. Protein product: CASSEGQRGNQPQHF. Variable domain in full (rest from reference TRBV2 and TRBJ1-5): EPEVTQTPSHQVTQMGQEVILRCVPISNHLYFYWYRQILGQKVEFLVSFYNNEISEKSEIFDDQFSVERPDGSNFTLKIRSTKLEDSAMYFCASSEGQRGNQPQHFGDGTRLSIL.

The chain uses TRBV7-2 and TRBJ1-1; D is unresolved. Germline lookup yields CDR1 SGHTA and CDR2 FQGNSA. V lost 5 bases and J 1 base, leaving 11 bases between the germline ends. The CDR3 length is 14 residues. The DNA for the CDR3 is TGTGCCAGCAGCACCCGAGGGCAGAACACTGAAGCTTTCTTT. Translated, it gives CASSTRGQNTEAFF.

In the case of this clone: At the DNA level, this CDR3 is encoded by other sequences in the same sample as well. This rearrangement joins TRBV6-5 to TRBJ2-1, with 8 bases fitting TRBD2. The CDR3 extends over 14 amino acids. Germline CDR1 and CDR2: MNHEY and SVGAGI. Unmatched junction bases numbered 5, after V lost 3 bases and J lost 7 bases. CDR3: CASSYERGRNEQFF. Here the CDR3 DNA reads TGTGCCAGCAGTTATGAGCGGGGGAGGAATGAGCAGTTCTTC.

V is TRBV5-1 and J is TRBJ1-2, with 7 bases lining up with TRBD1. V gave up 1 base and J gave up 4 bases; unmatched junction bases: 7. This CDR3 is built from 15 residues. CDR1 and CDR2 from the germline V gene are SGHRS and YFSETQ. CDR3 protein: CASSLKGGETYGYTF. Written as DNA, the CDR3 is TGCGCCAGCAGCTTGAAAGGGGGCGAAACCTATGGCTACACCTTC.

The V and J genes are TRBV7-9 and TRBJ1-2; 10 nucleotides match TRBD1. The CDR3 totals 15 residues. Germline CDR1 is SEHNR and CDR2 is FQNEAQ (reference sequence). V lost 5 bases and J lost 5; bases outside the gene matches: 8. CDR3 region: CASSAPGQGIYGYTF. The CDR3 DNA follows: TGTGCCAGCAGCGCTCCGGGACAGGGGATATATGGCTACACCTTC.

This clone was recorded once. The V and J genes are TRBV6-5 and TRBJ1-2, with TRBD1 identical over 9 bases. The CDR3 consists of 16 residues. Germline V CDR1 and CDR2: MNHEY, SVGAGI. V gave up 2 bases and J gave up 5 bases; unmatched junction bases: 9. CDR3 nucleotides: TGTGCCAGCAGTTACGGACAGGGGTTGGGAAGTTATGGCTACACCTTC. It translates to CASSYGQGLGSYGYTF.

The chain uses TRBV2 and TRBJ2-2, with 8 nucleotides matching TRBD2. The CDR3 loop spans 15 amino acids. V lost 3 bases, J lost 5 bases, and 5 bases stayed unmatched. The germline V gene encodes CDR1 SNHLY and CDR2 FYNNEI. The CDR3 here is CASSDQRGSTGELFF. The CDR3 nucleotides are TGTGCCAGCAGTGACCAGCGGGGGAGTACCGGGGAGCTGTTTTTT. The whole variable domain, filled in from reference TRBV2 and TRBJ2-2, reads EPEVTQTPSHQVTQMGQEVILRCVPISNHLYFYWYRQILGQKVEFLVSFYNNEISEKSEIFDDQFSVERPDGSNFTLKIRSTKLEDSAMYFCASSDQRGSTGELFFGEGSRLTVL.

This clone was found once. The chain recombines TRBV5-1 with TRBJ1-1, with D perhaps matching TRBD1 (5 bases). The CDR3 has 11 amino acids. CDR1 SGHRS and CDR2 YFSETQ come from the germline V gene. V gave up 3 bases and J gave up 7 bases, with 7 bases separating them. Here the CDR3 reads CASSSTVEAFF. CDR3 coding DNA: TGCGCCAGCAGCTCGACAGTTGAAGCTTTCTTT.

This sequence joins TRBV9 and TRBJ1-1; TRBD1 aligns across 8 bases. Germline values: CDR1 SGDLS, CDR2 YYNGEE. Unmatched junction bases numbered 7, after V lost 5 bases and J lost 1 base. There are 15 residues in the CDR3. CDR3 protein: CASSRTGTGNTEAFF. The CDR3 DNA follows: TGTGCCAGCAGTCGTACCGGGACAGGGAACACTGAAGCTTTCTTT.

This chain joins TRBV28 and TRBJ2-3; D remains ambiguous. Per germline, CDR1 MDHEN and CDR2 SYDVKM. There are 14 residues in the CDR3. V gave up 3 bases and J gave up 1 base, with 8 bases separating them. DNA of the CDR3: TGTGCCAGCAGTTTCGGGTCCGGCACAGATACGCAGTATTTT. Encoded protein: CASSFGSGTDTQYF.

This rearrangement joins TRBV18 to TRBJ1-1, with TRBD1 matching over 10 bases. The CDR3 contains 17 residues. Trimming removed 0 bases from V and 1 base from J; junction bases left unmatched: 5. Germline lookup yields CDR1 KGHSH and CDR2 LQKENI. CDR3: CASSPPGTGVRNTEAFF. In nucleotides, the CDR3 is TGTGCCAGCTCACCACCAGGGACAGGGGTGAGGAACACTGAAGCTTTCTTT.

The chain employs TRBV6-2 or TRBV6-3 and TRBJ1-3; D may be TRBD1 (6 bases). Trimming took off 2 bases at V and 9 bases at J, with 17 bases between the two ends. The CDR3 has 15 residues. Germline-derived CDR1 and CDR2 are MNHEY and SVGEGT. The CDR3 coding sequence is TGTGCCAGCAGTTACCCGGACAGAGGTGGAGGCACCATATATTTT. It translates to CASSYPDRGGGTIYF.